These T cell receptor beta chains were read from a single sample in a study of blood T cell repertoires in COVID-19. Sequenced by immunoSEQ multiplex PCR; TCRdb stores in-frame clones only, minus some. The table includes 150,000 or so clones, roughly 83% detected once. Sequences were obtained from PBMCs or T cells enriched from blood (not recorded which). Receptors originate from a man between 70 and 80 years old who had been exposed to COVID-19. Both conserved end residues are part of each CDR3. D genes are given only for firm matches. A row's size may be missing; if present it is once, few, many or a size class.

clone_size: NA; d_call: NA; v_call: TRBV18; j_call: TRBJ1-2; cdr3_aa: CASSPPGRVNNYGYTF; cdr3_nt: TGTGCCAGCTCACCTCCGGGGAGGGTAAATAACTATGGCTACACCTTC
clone_size: few; d_call: NA; v_call: TRBV7-9; j_call: TRBJ2-3; cdr3_aa: CASSPLGADTQYF; cdr3_nt: TGTGCCAGCAGCCCCTTAGGGGCAGATACGCAGTATTTT
clone_size: NA; d_call: NA; v_call: TRBV6-5; j_call: TRBJ2-1; cdr3_aa: CASSYGQYNEQFF; cdr3_nt: TGTGCCAGCAGTTACGGTCAGTACAATGAGCAGTTCTTC
clone_size: NA; d_call: TRBD2; v_call: TRBV29-1; j_call: TRBJ2-2; cdr3_aa: CSVEEWTSGGKNTGELFF; cdr3_nt: TGCAGCGTTGAAGAGTGGACTAGCGGGGGCAAGAACACCGGGGAGCTGTTTTTT
clone_size: NA; d_call: TRBD2; v_call: TRBV24-1; j_call: TRBJ2-3; cdr3_aa: CATSDLHYLAEGYF; cdr3_nt: TGTGCCACCAGTGATTTGCATTACCTAGCGGAGGGGTATTTT
clone_size: NA; d_call: NA; v_call: TRBV10-1; j_call: TRBJ2-7; cdr3_aa: CAITGHHSYEQYF; cdr3_nt: TGCGCCATCACCGGACACCACTCCTACGAGCAGTACTTC
clone_size: NA; d_call: NA; v_call: TRBV15; j_call: TRBJ1-2; cdr3_aa: CATSSPQGPVYGYTF; cdr3_nt: TGTGCCACCAGCAGCCCACAGGGTCCCGTCTATGGCTACACCTTC
clone_size: NA; d_call: TRBD1; v_call: TRBV28; j_call: TRBJ1-4; cdr3_aa: CASSTDRGSNEKLFF; cdr3_nt: TGTGCCAGCAGCACAGACAGGGGATCTAATGAAAAACTGTTTTTT
clone_size: NA; d_call: NA; v_call: TRBV28; j_call: TRBJ1-2; cdr3_aa: CATPDINYGYTF; cdr3_nt: TGTGCCACCCCGGACATTAACTATGGCTACACCTTC
clone_size: once; d_call: NA; v_call: TRBV4-1; j_call: TRBJ1-6; cdr3_aa: CASSQELNSPLHF; cdr3_nt: TGCGCCAGCAGCCAAGAGTTAAATTCACCCCTCCACTTT
clone_size: NA; d_call: NA; v_call: TRBV6-5; j_call: TRBJ1-1; cdr3_aa: CASHEERLNTEAFF; cdr3_nt: TGTGCCAGCCACGAGGAAAGACTGAACACTGAAGCTTTCTTT
clone_size: many; d_call: NA; v_call: TRBV28; j_call: TRBJ2-7; cdr3_aa: CASSFSGIFSYEQYF; cdr3_nt: TGTGCCAGCAGTTTCTCAGGGATATTCTCCTACGAGCAGTACTTC
clone_size: once; d_call: NA; v_call: TRBV18; j_call: TRBJ1-6; cdr3_aa: CASSLGSNSPLHF; cdr3_nt: TGTGCCAGCTCACTAGGGAGCAATTCACCCCTCCACTTT
clone_size: medium-sized; d_call: NA; v_call: TRBV6-2/TRBV6-3; j_call: TRBJ2-7; cdr3_aa: CASSYGQGAYEQYF; cdr3_nt: TGTGCCAGCAGTTACGGGCAGGGCGCCTACGAGCAGTACTTC
clone_size: NA; d_call: TRBD1; v_call: TRBV18; j_call: TRBJ1-1; cdr3_aa: CASSPKGTGGGSTEAFF; cdr3_nt: TGTGCCAGCTCACCAAAGGGGACAGGGGGCGGTAGCACTGAAGCTTTCTTT
clone_size: NA; d_call: TRBD1; v_call: TRBV7-2; j_call: TRBJ2-2; cdr3_aa: CASSWTGRNTGELFF; cdr3_nt: TGTGCCAGCAGCTGGACAGGCCGAAACACCGGGGAGCTGTTTTTT
clone_size: NA; d_call: NA; v_call: TRBV27; j_call: TRBJ2-7; cdr3_aa: CASMDTGVVSYEQYF; cdr3_nt: TGTGCCAGCATGGACACGGGAGTAGTCTCCTACGAGCAGTACTTC
clone_size: NA; d_call: NA; v_call: TRBV19; j_call: TRBJ1-6; cdr3_aa: CASSFRDLYNSPLHF; cdr3_nt: TGTGCCAGTAGTTTCCGGGATCTCTATAATTCACCCCTCCACTTT
clone_size: NA; d_call: NA; v_call: TRBV6-1; j_call: TRBJ2-7; cdr3_aa: CASSLRGSQYEQYF; cdr3_nt: TGTGCCAGCAGCCTACGGGGGTCCCAGTACGAGCAGTACTTC
clone_size: NA; d_call: TRBD2; v_call: TRBV5-6; j_call: TRBJ2-1; cdr3_aa: CASSVLLAGINEQFF; cdr3_nt: TGTGCCAGCAGTGTTCTCCTAGCGGGGATAAATGAGCAGTTCTTC
clone_size: NA; d_call: NA; v_call: TRBV27; j_call: TRBJ1-3; cdr3_aa: CASSLSGGGNTIYF; cdr3_nt: TGTGCCAGCAGTTTGTCGGGTGGTGGAAACACCATATATTTT
clone_size: NA; d_call: TRBD1; v_call: TRBV30; j_call: TRBJ2-7; cdr3_aa: CAWNIRGLSYEQYF; cdr3_nt: TGTGCCTGGAATATCAGGGGGTTATCCTACGAGCAGTACTTC
clone_size: NA; d_call: NA; v_call: TRBV28; j_call: TRBJ1-1; cdr3_aa: CATRSGNTEAFF; cdr3_nt: TGTGCCACCCGGTCCGGTAACACTGAAGCTTTCTTT
clone_size: NA; d_call: NA; v_call: TRBV9; j_call: TRBJ2-5; cdr3_aa: CASSPRFQLVAQETQYF; cdr3_nt: TGTGCCAGCAGCCCACGCTTTCAGCTAGTGGCCCAAGAGACCCAGTACTTC
clone_size: NA; d_call: TRBD1; v_call: TRBV5-6; j_call: TRBJ2-7; cdr3_aa: CASSLDGQGAGEQYF; cdr3_nt: TGTGCCAGCAGCTTGGACGGACAGGGGGCGGGCGAGCAGTACTTC
clone_size: NA; d_call: NA; v_call: TRBV28; j_call: TRBJ2-7; cdr3_aa: CASSSGSYEQYF; cdr3_nt: TGTGCCAGCAGCAGCGGCTCCTACGAGCAGTACTTC
clone_size: once; d_call: TRBD1; v_call: TRBV29-1; j_call: TRBJ1-5; cdr3_aa: CSVGGAGGQPQHF; cdr3_nt: TGCAGCGTTGGTGGGGCAGGGGGGCAGCCCCAGCATTTT
clone_size: NA; d_call: NA; v_call: TRBV2; j_call: TRBJ1-4; cdr3_aa: CASSEAERRKLFF; cdr3_nt: TGTGCCAGCAGTGAAGCAGAGAGGAGAAAACTGTTTTTT
clone_size: NA; d_call: NA; v_call: TRBV2; j_call: TRBJ1-5; cdr3_aa: CASSEQGAGQPQHF; cdr3_nt: TGTGCCAGCAGTGAACAAGGGGCTGGTCAGCCCCAGCATTTT
clone_size: NA; d_call: TRBD1; v_call: TRBV28; j_call: TRBJ2-2; cdr3_aa: CASSSPAGTEGGELFF; cdr3_nt: TGTGCCAGCAGTTCTCCCGCCGGGACAGAAGGCGGGGAGCTGTTTTTT
clone_size: NA; d_call: NA; v_call: TRBV5-6; j_call: TRBJ1-2; cdr3_aa: CASSLWAPASGYTF; cdr3_nt: TGTGCCAGCAGCTTGTGGGCTCCGGCAAGCGGCTACACCTTC
clone_size: NA; d_call: NA; v_call: TRBV29-1; j_call: TRBJ1-2; cdr3_aa: CSVASGTPHGYTF; cdr3_nt: TGCAGCGTTGCTTCCGGGACACCCCATGGCTACACCTTC
clone_size: NA; d_call: NA; v_call: TRBV7-3; j_call: TRBJ1-1; cdr3_aa: CASSKDTGNTEAFF; cdr3_nt: TGTGCCAGCAGCAAAGACACAGGGAACACTGAAGCTTTCTTT
clone_size: NA; d_call: TRBD1; v_call: TRBV19; j_call: TRBJ1-2; cdr3_aa: CASSQYRGPYGYTF; cdr3_nt: TGTGCCAGTAGTCAATACAGGGGACCCTATGGCTACACCTTC
clone_size: few; d_call: TRBD2; v_call: TRBV29-1; j_call: TRBJ2-4; cdr3_aa: CSVEKASGAKNIQYF; cdr3_nt: TGCAGCGTTGAAAAGGCTAGCGGGGCCAAAAACATTCAGTACTTC
clone_size: NA; d_call: TRBD2; v_call: TRBV7-9; j_call: TRBJ2-1; cdr3_aa: CASSPRAGGSYNEQFF; cdr3_nt: TGTGCCAGCAGCCCCCGGGCGGGGGGCTCCTACAATGAGCAGTTCTTC
clone_size: few; d_call: NA; v_call: TRBV9; j_call: TRBJ2-2; cdr3_aa: CASSAGGELFF; cdr3_nt: TGTGCCAGCAGCGCCGGCGGGGAGCTGTTTTTT
clone_size: NA; d_call: NA; v_call: TRBV6-5; j_call: TRBJ2-1; cdr3_aa: CASKANEQFF; cdr3_nt: TGTGCCAGCAAAGCCAATGAGCAGTTCTTC
clone_size: NA; d_call: NA; v_call: TRBV19; j_call: TRBJ1-4; cdr3_aa: CASSQGTNEKLFF; cdr3_nt: TGTGCCAGTAGTCAGGGTACTAATGAAAAACTGTTTTTT
clone_size: NA; d_call: TRBD1; v_call: TRBV28; j_call: TRBJ1-5; cdr3_aa: CASSLFRGQRNQPQHF; cdr3_nt: TGTGCCAGCAGCTTGTTCAGGGGGCAAAGGAATCAGCCCCAGCATTTT
clone_size: NA; d_call: NA; v_call: TRBV6-4; j_call: TRBJ1-5; cdr3_aa: CASSDGPLEPQHF; cdr3_nt: TGTGCCAGCAGTGATGGCCCCCTGGAGCCCCAGCATTTT
clone_size: many; d_call: TRBD1; v_call: TRBV29-1; j_call: TRBJ2-3; cdr3_aa: CSVMGQTDTQYF; cdr3_nt: TGCAGCGTTATGGGACAGACAGATACGCAGTATTTT
clone_size: NA; d_call: NA; v_call: TRBV5-4; j_call: TRBJ1-1; cdr3_aa: CASSLGPGEAFF; cdr3_nt: TGTGCCAGCAGCTTGGGTCCCGGTGAAGCTTTCTTT
clone_size: NA; d_call: NA; v_call: TRBV5-1; j_call: TRBJ1-1; cdr3_aa: CASSLGLNTEAFF; cdr3_nt: TGCGCCAGCAGCTTGGGGCTTAACACTGAAGCTTTCTTT
clone_size: NA; d_call: TRBD2; v_call: TRBV10-2; j_call: TRBJ2-3; cdr3_aa: CASSLAGGPDTQYF; cdr3_nt: TGCGCCAGCAGCCTCGCGGGGGGTCCAGATACGCAGTATTTT
clone_size: NA; d_call: TRBD2; v_call: TRBV28; j_call: TRBJ2-5; cdr3_aa: CASSFRSGGHKTQYF; cdr3_nt: TGTGCCAGCAGTTTTAGGTCGGGAGGGCATAAAACCCAGTACTTC
clone_size: few; d_call: NA; v_call: TRBV5-4; j_call: TRBJ2-1; cdr3_aa: CASSLDSSTYNEQFF; cdr3_nt: TGTGCCAGCAGCTTGGACAGTTCTACCTACAATGAGCAGTTCTTC
clone_size: NA; d_call: NA; v_call: TRBV7-8; j_call: TRBJ2-7; cdr3_aa: CASSLGHVSEQYF; cdr3_nt: TGTGCCAGCAGCCTGGGACACGTTTCCGAGCAGTACTTC
clone_size: NA; d_call: NA; v_call: TRBV27; j_call: TRBJ1-1; cdr3_aa: CASSSAGGGAEAFF; cdr3_nt: TGTGCCAGCAGTTCCGCGGGTGGGGGGGCTGAAGCTTTCTTT
clone_size: NA; d_call: NA; v_call: TRBV7-8; j_call: TRBJ1-3; cdr3_aa: CASSLGVRGYGNTIYF; cdr3_nt: TGTGCCAGCAGCTTAGGTGTCAGGGGATATGGAAACACCATATATTTT
clone_size: NA; d_call: NA; v_call: TRBV6-5; j_call: TRBJ1-2; cdr3_aa: CASTLDGYSNYGYTF; cdr3_nt: TGTGCCAGCACCCTAGACGGCTACTCTAACTATGGCTACACCTTC
clone_size: few; d_call: NA; v_call: TRBV19; j_call: TRBJ1-5; cdr3_aa: CASSTLAVRYPQHF; cdr3_nt: TGTGCCAGTAGTACCCTAGCAGTTCGGTATCCCCAGCATTTT
clone_size: NA; d_call: NA; v_call: TRBV5-8; j_call: TRBJ2-1; cdr3_aa: CASSSGQLSTYNEQFF; cdr3_nt: TGTGCCAGCAGCTCCGGACAGCTGTCTACATACAATGAGCAGTTCTTC
clone_size: NA; d_call: TRBD1; v_call: TRBV10-3; j_call: TRBJ2-7; cdr3_aa: CAISDHLGSKGAVSYEQYF; cdr3_nt: TGTGCCATCAGTGACCATCTTGGGAGTAAGGGGGCTGTATCCTACGAGCAGTACTTC
clone_size: NA; d_call: TRBD2; v_call: TRBV4-3; j_call: TRBJ2-1; cdr3_aa: CASSQAFSGRYNEQFF; cdr3_nt: TGCGCCAGCAGCCAAGCGTTCAGCGGGAGGTACAATGAGCAGTTCTTC
clone_size: NA; d_call: NA; v_call: TRBV7-9; j_call: TRBJ1-1; cdr3_aa: CASRLSGNTEAFF; cdr3_nt: TGTGCCAGCAGGCTCTCCGGGAACACTGAAGCTTTCTTT
clone_size: NA; d_call: NA; v_call: TRBV28; j_call: TRBJ2-1; cdr3_aa: CASSLYSPNEQFF; cdr3_nt: TGTGCCAGCAGTTTATACAGCCCCAATGAGCAGTTCTTC
clone_size: NA; d_call: TRBD1; v_call: TRBV19; j_call: TRBJ1-5; cdr3_aa: CASLQGARESNQPQHF; cdr3_nt: TGTGCCAGTCTTCAGGGGGCGAGAGAAAGCAATCAGCCCCAGCATTTT
clone_size: NA; d_call: TRBD1; v_call: TRBV20-1; j_call: TRBJ1-2; cdr3_aa: CSASTGGGYGYTF; cdr3_nt: TGCAGTGCTAGTACAGGGGGCGGCTATGGCTACACCTTC